This entry is about one TCR beta chain. Its antigen remains unknown. At one end the junction does not follow the germline gene, possibly because of a read error. This specimen comes from a study of cytomegalovirus exposure and HLA in healthy donors. General observations from the study: The study carried out a later analysis of TCR beta sequences. It associated approximately 16,000 of them with specific HLA alleles at a false discovery rate of 0.05.

The CDR3 extends over 14 amino acids. Germline assignment: CDR1 SNHLY and CDR2 FYNNEI. Researchers ran the PCR with 60 Vbeta and 13 Jbeta primers. Assay used: immunoSEQ multiplex PCR; TCRdb lists only in-frame clones, some missing. The sample lists roughly 140,000 clones; approximately 80% were seen once. This TCR derives from a woman between 50 and 59 years old in good health and CMV-seropositive. This rearrangement joins TRBV2 to TRBJ2-7; TRBD1 agrees at 7 bases. Sequenced sample: PBMCs. The CDR3 DNA is TGTTCCAGCAGACTCCGGGACAGCTCCCACGAGCAGTACTTC. It encodes CSSRLRDSSHEQYF. Supplemented by reference TRBV2 and TRBJ2-7, the full variable domain reads EPEVTQTPSHQVTQMGQEVILRCVPISNHLYFYWYRQILGQKVEFLVSFYNNEISEKSEIFDDQFSVERPDGSNFTLKIRSTKLEDSAMYFCSSRLRDSSHEQYFGPGTRLTVT.